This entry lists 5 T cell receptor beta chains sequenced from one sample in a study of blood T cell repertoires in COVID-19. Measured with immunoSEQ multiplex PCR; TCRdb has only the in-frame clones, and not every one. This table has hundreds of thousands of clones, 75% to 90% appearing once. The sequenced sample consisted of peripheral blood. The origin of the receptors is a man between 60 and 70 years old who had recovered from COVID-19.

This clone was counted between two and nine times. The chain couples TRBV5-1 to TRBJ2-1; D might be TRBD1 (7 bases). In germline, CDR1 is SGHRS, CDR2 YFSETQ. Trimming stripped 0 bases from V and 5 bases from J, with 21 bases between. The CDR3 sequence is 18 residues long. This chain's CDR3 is CASSLAGTARRGNNEQFF. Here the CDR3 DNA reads TGCGCCAGCAGCTTGGCAGGGACAGCCAGGCGGGGAAACAATGAGCAGTTCTTC.

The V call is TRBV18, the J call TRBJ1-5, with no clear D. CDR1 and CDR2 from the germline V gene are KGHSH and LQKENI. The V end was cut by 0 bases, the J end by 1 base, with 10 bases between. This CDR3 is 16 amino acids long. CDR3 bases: TGTGCCAGCTCACCACCGCGAGGGAAGAGCAATCAGCCCCAGCATTTT. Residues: CASSPPRGKSNQPQHF.

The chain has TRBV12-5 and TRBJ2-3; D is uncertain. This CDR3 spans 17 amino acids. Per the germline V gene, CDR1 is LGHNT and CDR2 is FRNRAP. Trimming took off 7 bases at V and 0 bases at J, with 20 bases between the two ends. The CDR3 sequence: CASDSGPPVTSTDTQYF. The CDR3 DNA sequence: TGTGCTAGTGACTCAGGCCCTCCGGTAACTAGCACAGATACGCAGTATTTT. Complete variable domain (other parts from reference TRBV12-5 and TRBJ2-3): DARVTQTPRHKVTEMGQEVTMRCQPILGHNTVFWYRQTMMQGLELLAYFRNRAPLDDSGMPKDRFSAEMPDATLATLKIQPSEPRDSAVYFCASDSGPPVTSTDTQYFGPGTRLTVL.

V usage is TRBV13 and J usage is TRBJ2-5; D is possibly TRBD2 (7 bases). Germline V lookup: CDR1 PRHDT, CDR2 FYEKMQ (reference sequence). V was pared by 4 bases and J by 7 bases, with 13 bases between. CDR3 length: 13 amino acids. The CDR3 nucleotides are TGTGCCAGCAGCTCTCAGGGGAGGGGGACCCAGTACTTC. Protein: CASSSQGRGTQYF.

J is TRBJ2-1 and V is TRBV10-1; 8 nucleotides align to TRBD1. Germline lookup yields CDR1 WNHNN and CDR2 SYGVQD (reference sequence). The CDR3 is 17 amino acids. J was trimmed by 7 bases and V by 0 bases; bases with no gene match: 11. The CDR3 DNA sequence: TGCGCCAGCAGTGAGTCGATCGTGGACAGGGTTAGGAATGAGCAGTTCTTC. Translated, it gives CASSESIVDRVRNEQFF.